These 4 T cell receptor beta chains originate from one sample sequenced in a study of control samples from healthy donors and cancer patients. The data were produced by immunoSEQ multiplex PCR, yet TCRdb's version contains in-frame clones alone and is incomplete. Of 130,000 or so clones in the sample, approximately 90% were seen once. The sequenced sample consisted of blood. The receptors were gathered from a man between 45 and 60 years old in good health.

The chain is built from TRBV9 and TRBJ2-7; D possibly matches TRBD1 or TRBD2 (6 bases each). Germline V gene lookup returns CDR1 SGDLS and CDR2 YYNGEE. This CDR3 region has 18 residues. V dropped 0 bases and J dropped 1 base, with 20 bases sitting between them. The CDR3 bases are TGTGCCAGCAGCGTAGAGGGGGGTTTGTCAGAACAGTCCTACGAGCAGTACTTC. As protein: CASSVEGGLSEQSYEQYF. Combining the CDR3 with reference TRBV9 and TRBJ2-7 gives the whole variable domain DSGVTQTPKHLITATGQRVTLRCSPRSGDLSVYWYQQSLDQGLQFLIQYYNGEERAKGNILERFSAQQFPDLHSELNLSSLELGDSALYFCASSVEGGLSEQSYEQYFGPGTRLTVT.

This clone has only a few counts. This chain links TRBV6-5 with TRBJ1-5; D remains ambiguous. The CDR3 is made up of 12 amino acids. CDR1 and CDR2 (germline): MNHEY, SVGAGI. V was clipped by 4 bases and J by 7 bases, with 8 bases between them. CDR3 in DNA: TGTGCCAGCAGTTTCCCCGGGCAGCCCCAGCATTTT. The encoded protein is CASSFPGQPQHF.

This chain connects TRBV6-5 to TRBJ2-1, with TRBD1 matching 7 bases. CDR3 length: 12 residues. Germline CDR1 is MNHEY and CDR2 is SVGAGI. V lost 6 bases to trimming and J lost 6 bases; unmatched junction nucleotides: 2. The CDR3 region is CASRGQRNEQFF. CDR3 nucleotides: TGTGCCAGCAGGGGACAGCGCAATGAGCAGTTCTTC.

This sequence joins TRBV12-3 or TRBV12-4 and TRBJ2-7, with 7 bases that match TRBD1. The ends lost 3 bases at V and 3 bases at J; junction bases unmatched: 2. The CDR3 runs to 13 residues. The CDR3 nucleotides are TGTGCCAGCAGTTTGGACAGGTTCTACGAGCAGTACTTC. It is translated as CASSLDRFYEQYF.